The present T cell receptor beta chain was sequenced within a study of blood T cell repertoires in COVID-19 (dated by TCRdb to about 2020). About the study as a whole: The collaborator samples originated in the United States, Italy and Spain and spanned the acute and convalescent phases of COVID-19. The prospective study material was composed of cDNA or gDNA derived from T cells, B-cell-depleted T cells, or PBMCs. Subjects who had been exposed to COVID-19, were actively infected with it, or had recovered from it provided the deeply sampled blood TCRbeta repertoires that made up the dataset. The repertoires were made available in a free public database intended to serve as a resource for research on the immune response to SARS-CoV-2. Samples came from the ongoing ImmuneRACE study (first 160 participants) plus 1,254 subjects from 6 global collaborators. Nearly every sample came with metadata listing a de-identified subject ID, COVID-19 status, age in years and sex. HLA class I and class II types, where available, came from metadata supplied by the sample provider rather than from assay-based typing. General conclusions and limits of the study: How much clinical and demographic metadata was included differed by source and by participant, and the metadata was provided uncurated.

A second Seattle source provided samples from volunteer blood donors who had recovered from COVID-19. Whole blood was collected in K2EDTA tubes by collaborating institutions according to the institutions' own protocols. For TCRbeta analysis, collaborators shipped samples as frozen whole blood, isolated PBMCs, or DNA extracted from either of those sample types. The germline V gene (reference sequence) gives CDR1 as MNHEY and CDR2 as SMNVEV. From cysteine to phenylalanine, the CDR3 is 13 amino acids long. Here the CDR3 DNA is all that survives: 39 bases in frame from base 1. The germline ends are 8 bases apart after V is trimmed by 3 bases and J by 3 bases. Regarding this clone: Its antigen remains unidentified. Base-call qualities are not available, and no considerably larger clone is one nucleotide away.

TCRbeta CDR3 regions were amplified from genomic DNA by means of the immunoSEQ Assay, a bias-controlled multiplex PCR. In the original analysis: The number of nucleated cells in each sample was estimated from the amplification of reference gene primers within the assay. To quantify the absolute abundance of each unique TCRbeta CDR3 rearrangement, sequence reads were collapsed and filtered. For each sample, productive Simpson clonality was calculated as the square root of Simpson's diversity index across productive rearrangements. The table was pulled from immuneACCESS by TCRdb, which kept in-frame rearrangements only. Such tables lose some clones; where checked, under half of the loss comes from unresolved V genes, and the rest has no known cause. That table is the source of V, J and clone size, and D and trimming were worked out from the DNA. The sample profile shows hundreds of thousands of clones; approximately 86% of them were found once. Together, the top ten hold around 2.1% of the sample.

The sample comprised peripheral blood. This TCR was sampled from a woman aged 25-40 years who had recovered from COVID-19. The V and J segments used are TRBV27 and TRBJ1-2; the D gene remains uncertain. The CDR3: CASSFEGYYGYTF. Read as DNA, the sequence is TGTGCCAGCAGTTTCGAGGGTTACTATGGCTACACCTTC.